This TCR beta chain was profiled in a study of T cells in Graves' hyperthyroidism and ophthalmopathy. Template material for amplifying TCR beta CDR3 regions consisted of RNA transcripts. The TCR CDR3 was amplified in a first-round RT-PCR using the HTBI primer set. TCRdb recomputed calls from the multiplex PCR reads with MiXCR, one row per CDR3 protein. This sample has 300,000 to 450,000 distinct CDR3 sequences, with about 15% found just once. Study-level findings and limits: Separating ophthalmopathy from stable hyperthyroidism was achieved by a 13 V-J model. In blood, most of the thyroid clonotypes expanded above 0.001 were also present.

A lack of ophthalmopathy progression within 18 months defined stable Graves' hyperthyroidism. This clonotype was picked up a small number of times. What it recognizes is unknown. The TCR comes from a woman in her twenties or thirties with Graves' hyperthyroidism. The sequenced material came from blood.

CDR3 sequence: CSAEDRRGWGTEAFF. The CDR3 DNA is TGCAGTGCTGAGGATCGGCGGGGATGGGGCACTGAAGCTTTCTTT. The rearrangement uses TRBV20-1 and TRBJ1-1, with no clear D. This CDR3 spans 15 amino acids. Trimming stripped 5 bases from V and 4 bases from J, with 20 bases between. The germline CDR1 and CDR2 sequences are DFQATT and SNEGSKA (reference sequence).